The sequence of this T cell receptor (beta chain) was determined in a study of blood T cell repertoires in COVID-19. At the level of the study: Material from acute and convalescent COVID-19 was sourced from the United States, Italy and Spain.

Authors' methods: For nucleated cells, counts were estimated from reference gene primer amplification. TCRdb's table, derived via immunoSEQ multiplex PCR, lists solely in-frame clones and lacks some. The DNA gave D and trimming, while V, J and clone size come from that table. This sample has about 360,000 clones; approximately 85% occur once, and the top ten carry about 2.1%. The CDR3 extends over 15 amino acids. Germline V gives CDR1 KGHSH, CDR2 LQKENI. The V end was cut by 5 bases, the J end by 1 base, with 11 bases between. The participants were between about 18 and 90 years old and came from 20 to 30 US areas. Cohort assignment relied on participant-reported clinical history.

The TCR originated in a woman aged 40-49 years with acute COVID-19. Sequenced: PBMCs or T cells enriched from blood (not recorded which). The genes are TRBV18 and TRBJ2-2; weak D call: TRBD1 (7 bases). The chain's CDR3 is CASSAGQRNTGELFF. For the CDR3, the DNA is TGTGCCAGCTCAGCGGGACAGAGGAACACCGGGGAGCTGTTTTTT.